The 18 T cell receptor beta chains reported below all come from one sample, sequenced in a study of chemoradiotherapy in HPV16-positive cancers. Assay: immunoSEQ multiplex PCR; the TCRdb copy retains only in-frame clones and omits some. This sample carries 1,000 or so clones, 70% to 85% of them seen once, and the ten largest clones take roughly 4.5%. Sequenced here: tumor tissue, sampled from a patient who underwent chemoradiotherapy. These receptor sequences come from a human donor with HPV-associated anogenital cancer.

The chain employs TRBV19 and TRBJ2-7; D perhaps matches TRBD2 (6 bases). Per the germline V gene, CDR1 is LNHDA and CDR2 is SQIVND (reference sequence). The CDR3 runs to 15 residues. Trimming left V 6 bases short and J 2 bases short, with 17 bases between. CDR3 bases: TGTGCCAGTAGCAAGGTCCAGCGGGCAGCCTACGAGCAGTACTTC. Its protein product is CASSKVQRAAYEQYF.

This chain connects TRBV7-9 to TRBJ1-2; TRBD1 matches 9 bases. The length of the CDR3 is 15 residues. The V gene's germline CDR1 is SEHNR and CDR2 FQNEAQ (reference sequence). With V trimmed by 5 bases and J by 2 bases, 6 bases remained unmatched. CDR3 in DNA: TGTGCCAGCAGCCCCCCCGGGACAGGGAACTATGGCTACACCTTC. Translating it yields CASSPPGTGNYGYTF.

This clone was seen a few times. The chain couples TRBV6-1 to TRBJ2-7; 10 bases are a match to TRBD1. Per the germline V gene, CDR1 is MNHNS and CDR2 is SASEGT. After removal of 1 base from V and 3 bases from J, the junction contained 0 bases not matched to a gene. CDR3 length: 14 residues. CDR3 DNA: TGTGCCAGCAGTGAAGGGACAGGGGGCTACGAGCAGTACTTC. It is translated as CASSEGTGGYEQYF.

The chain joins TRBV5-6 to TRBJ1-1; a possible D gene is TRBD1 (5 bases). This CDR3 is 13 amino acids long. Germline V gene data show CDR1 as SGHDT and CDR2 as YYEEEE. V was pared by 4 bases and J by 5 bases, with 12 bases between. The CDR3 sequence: CASSRREGTEAFF. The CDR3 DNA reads TGTGCCAGCAGCCGACGGGAGGGGACTGAAGCTTTCTTT.

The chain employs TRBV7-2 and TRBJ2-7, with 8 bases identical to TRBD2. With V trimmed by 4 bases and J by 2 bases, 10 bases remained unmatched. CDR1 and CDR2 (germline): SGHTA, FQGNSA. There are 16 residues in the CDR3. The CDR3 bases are TGTGCCAGCAGCTACCTGCGGGGTAGCGGGACCTACGAGCAGTACTTC. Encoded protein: CASSYLRGSGTYEQYF.

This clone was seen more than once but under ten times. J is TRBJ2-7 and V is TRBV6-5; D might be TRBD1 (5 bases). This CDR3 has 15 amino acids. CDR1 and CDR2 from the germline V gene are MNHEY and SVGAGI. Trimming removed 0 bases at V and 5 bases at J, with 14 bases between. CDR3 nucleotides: TGTGCCAGCAGTTACTCGGGTCAGGGTTTCGACGAGCAGTACTTC. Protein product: CASSYSGQGFDEQYF.

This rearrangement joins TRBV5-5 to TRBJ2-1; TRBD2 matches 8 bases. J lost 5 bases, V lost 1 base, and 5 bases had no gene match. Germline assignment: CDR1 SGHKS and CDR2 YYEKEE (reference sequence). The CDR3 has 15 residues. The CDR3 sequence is CASSLRGRSDNEQFF. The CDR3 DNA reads TGTGCCAGCAGCTTGCGCGGGAGGAGCGACAATGAGCAGTTCTTC.

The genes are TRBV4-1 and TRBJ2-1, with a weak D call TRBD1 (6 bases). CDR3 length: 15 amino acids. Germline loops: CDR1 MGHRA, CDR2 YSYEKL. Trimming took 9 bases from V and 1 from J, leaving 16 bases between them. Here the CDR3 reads CASTHGGPSYNEQFF. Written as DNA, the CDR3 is TGCGCCAGTACGCATGGGGGCCCTTCCTACAATGAGCAGTTCTTC.

The DNA for the CDR3 is TGTGCCAGCAGCAACGGGAGGCCCAGCACAGATACGCAGTATTTT. This encodes CASSNGRPSTDTQYF. The rearrangement joins TRBV5-4 to TRBJ2-3; TRBD2 aligns across 7 bases. Germline-derived CDR1 and CDR2 are SGHNT and YYREEE (reference sequence). V lost 4 bases and J lost 0; bases outside the gene matches: 5. The CDR3 sequence is 15 residues long.

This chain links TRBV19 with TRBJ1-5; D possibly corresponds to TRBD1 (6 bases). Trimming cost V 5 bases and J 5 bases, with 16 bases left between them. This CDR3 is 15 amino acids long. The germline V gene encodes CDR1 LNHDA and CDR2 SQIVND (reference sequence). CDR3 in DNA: TGTGCCAGTAGTCACACCAGGGGAGGGCATCAGCCCCAGCATTTT. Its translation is CASSHTRGGHQPQHF.

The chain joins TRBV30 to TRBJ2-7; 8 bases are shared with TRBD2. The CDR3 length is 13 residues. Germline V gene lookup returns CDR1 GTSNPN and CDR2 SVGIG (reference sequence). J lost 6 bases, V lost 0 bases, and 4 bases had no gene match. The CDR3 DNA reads TGTGCCTGGAGTGTAGGGCTAGCGGGCGAGCAGTACTTC. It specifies CAWSVGLAGEQYF.

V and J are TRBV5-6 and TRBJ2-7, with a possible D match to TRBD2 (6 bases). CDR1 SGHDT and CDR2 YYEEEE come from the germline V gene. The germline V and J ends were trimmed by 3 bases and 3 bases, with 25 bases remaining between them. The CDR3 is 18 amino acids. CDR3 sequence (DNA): TGTGCCAGCAGCTCTACGGGGGTGGTTTACCCCTCAAGCTACGAGCAGTACTTC. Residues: CASSSTGVVYPSSYEQYF.

In nucleotides, the CDR3 is TGTGCCAGTAGAGACCCTAGCGGGAGCACAGATACGCAGTATTTT. It specifies CASRDPSGSTDTQYF. J is TRBJ2-3 and V is TRBV19; 8 bases match TRBD2. Germline V CDR1 and CDR2: LNHDA, SQIVND (reference sequence). The CDR3 loop spans 15 amino acids. The J segment lost 0 bases and the V segment lost 6 bases, leaving 5 bases of the junction unmatched.

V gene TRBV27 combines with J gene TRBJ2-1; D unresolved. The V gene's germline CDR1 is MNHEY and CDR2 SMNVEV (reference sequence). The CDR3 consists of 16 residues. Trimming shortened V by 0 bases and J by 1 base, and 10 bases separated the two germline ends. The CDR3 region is CASSLSTEPSYNEQFF. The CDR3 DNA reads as TGTGCCAGCAGTTTATCAACGGAGCCTTCCTACAATGAGCAGTTCTTC.

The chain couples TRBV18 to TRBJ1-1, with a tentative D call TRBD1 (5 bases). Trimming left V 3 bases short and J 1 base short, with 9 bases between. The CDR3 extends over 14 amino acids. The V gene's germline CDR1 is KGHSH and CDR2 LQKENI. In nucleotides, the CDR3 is TGTGCCAGCTCACCGGCAGGGAAGAACACTGAAGCTTTCTTT. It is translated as CASSPAGKNTEAFF.

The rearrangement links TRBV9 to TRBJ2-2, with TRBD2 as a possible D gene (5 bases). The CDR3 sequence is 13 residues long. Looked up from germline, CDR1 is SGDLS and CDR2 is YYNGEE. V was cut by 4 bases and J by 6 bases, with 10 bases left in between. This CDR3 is CASSFGGAGELFF. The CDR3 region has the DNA TGTGCCAGCAGCTTCGGAGGTGCCGGGGAGCTGTTTTTT.

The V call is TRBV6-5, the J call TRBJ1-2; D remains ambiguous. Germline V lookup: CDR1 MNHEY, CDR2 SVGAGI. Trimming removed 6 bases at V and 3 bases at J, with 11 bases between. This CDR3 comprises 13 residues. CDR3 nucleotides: TGTGCCAGCAGCGCCGGGATTTACTATGGCTACACCTTC. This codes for CASSAGIYYGYTF.

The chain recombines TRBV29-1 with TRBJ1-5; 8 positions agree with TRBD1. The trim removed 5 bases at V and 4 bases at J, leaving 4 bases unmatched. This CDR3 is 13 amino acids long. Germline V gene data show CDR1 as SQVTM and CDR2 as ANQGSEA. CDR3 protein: CSVLGQANQPQHF. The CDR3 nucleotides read TGCAGCGTTCTGGGACAGGCTAATCAGCCCCAGCATTTT.